The 32 T cell receptor beta chains below were found in one sample sequenced in a study of control samples from healthy donors and cancer patients. Some clones are missing from TCRdb's copy, which holds only in-frame ones; the method was immunoSEQ multiplex PCR. The repertoire consists of roughly 400,000 clones, with around 90% occurring once and the leading ten covering 5% to 8%. The sample consisted of PBMCs. The receptor source for this set is a man aged 35 to 55 with head and neck cancer.

This clone was seen once. This chain connects TRBV7-8 to TRBJ2-7, with 7 nucleotides matching TRBD1. The junction had 9 bases not matched to a gene; V was cut back by 4 bases and J by 3 bases. CDR3 size: 15 residues. From germline, CDR1 is SGHVS and CDR2 FQNEAQ. As DNA, the CDR3 is TGTGCCAGCAGCTACCGCCGGGACAGCTACTACGAGCAGTACTTC. Amino acid sequence: CASSYRRDSYYEQYF.

The chain joins TRBV5-6 to TRBJ2-1; D unclear. Germline V lookup: CDR1 SGHDT, CDR2 YYEEEE. CDR3 length: 13 residues. V was trimmed by 2 bases and J by 2 bases, leaving 5 bases between them. DNA for the CDR3: TGTGCCAGCAGCTTCAGACCCTACAATGAGCAGTTCTTC. Translation: CASSFRPYNEQFF.

The chain couples TRBV10-3 to TRBJ1-2; D is ambiguous. This CDR3 is built from 15 residues. Trimming removed 6 bases from V and 8 bases from J, with 22 bases in between. Germline-derived CDR1 and CDR2 are ENHRY and SYGVKD. In DNA form, the CDR3 reads TGTGCCATCAGCGAGAGGCTGCCGGGGATGGGCGGCTACACCTTC. Protein product: CAISERLPGMGGYTF.

V usage is TRBV6-1 and J usage is TRBJ1-2; 7 nucleotides agree with TRBD1. Germline values: CDR1 MNHNS, CDR2 SASEGT. Trimming removed 3 bases from V and 4 bases from J; junction bases left unmatched: 5. The CDR3 length is 14 residues. In DNA, the CDR3 is TGTGCCAGCAGTGAGACAGGGACTCGCTATGGCTACACCTTC. This codes for CASSETGTRYGYTF.

V and J are TRBV5-1 and TRBJ2-2; D is tentatively TRBD1 or TRBD2 (5 bases each). The CDR3 loop spans 14 amino acids. In germline, CDR1 is SGHRS, CDR2 YFSETQ. The V end lost 0 bases, the J end lost 7 bases, and 10 bases lay between the germline ends. CDR3 nucleotide sequence: TGCGCCAGCAGCTTGGAGGGACGGTACGGGGAGCTGTTTTTT. Its protein is CASSLEGRYGELFF.

This clone was counted between two and nine times. The chain recombines TRBV11-2 with TRBJ2-3, with 11 bases that match TRBD2. Germline CDR1 is SGHAT and CDR2 is FQNNGV. The CDR3 runs to 13 residues. With 6 bases clipped from V and 5 bases from J, the junction kept 1 base outside the gene matches. In nucleotides, the CDR3 is TGTGCCAGCAGGACTAGCGGGGTAGATACGCAGTATTTT. This gives the protein CASRTSGVDTQYF.

CDR3 bases: TGTGCCAGCACCCTCGCCGGGGCCAACGTCCTGACTTTC. It yields the protein CASTLAGANVLTF. The chain recombines TRBV7-3 with TRBJ2-6; D gene uncertain. Germline CDR1 and CDR2: SGHTA and FQGTGA. V was shortened by 7 bases and J by 4 bases, with 8 bases between the two germline ends. The CDR3 contains 13 residues.

The chain carries TRBV7-9 and TRBJ2-4, with a weak D call TRBD1 (5 bases). Germline assignment: CDR1 SEHNR and CDR2 FQNEAQ (reference sequence). V was clipped by 5 bases and J by 6 bases, with 8 bases between them. The CDR3 contains 12 residues. CDR3 loop: CASSLGRNIQYF. The CDR3 region has the DNA TGTGCCAGCAGCCTGGGGCGAAACATTCAGTACTTC.

This rearrangement joins TRBV7-2 to TRBJ2-5, with 10 nucleotides matching TRBD2. CDR3 size: 17 residues. The V and J ends lost 5 bases and 5 bases, in that order; junction bases with no gene match: 14. Per the germline V gene, CDR1 is SGHTA and CDR2 is FQGNSA. CDR3 amino acids: CASSRVIAGGRWETQYF. CDR3 bases: TGTGCCAGCAGCAGAGTTATAGCGGGGGGTAGGTGGGAGACCCAGTACTTC.

This clone occurred a few times. V gene TRBV3-1 (or the pseudogene TRBV3-2) combines with J gene TRBJ2-7; TRBD2 agrees at 11 bases. J gave up 2 bases and V 4 bases, and 4 bases lay outside the gene matches. CDR3 length equals 15 residues. The germline CDR1 and CDR2 sequences are LGHDT and YNNKEL (reference sequence). The CDR3 region is CASSLTSGGPYEQYF. CDR3 nucleotides: TGTGCCAGCAGCCTAACTAGCGGGGGACCCTACGAGCAGTACTTC.

The rearrangement uses TRBV4-2 and TRBJ2-3; 7 bases fit TRBD2. The CDR3 is made up of 14 amino acids. The ends lost 4 bases at V and 1 base at J; junction bases unmatched: 2. The germline gives CDR1 LGHNA, CDR2 YNFKEQ. For the CDR3, the DNA is TGTGCCAGCAGCCGGCTAGCGGGCACAGATACGCAGTATTTT. As protein: CASSRLAGTDTQYF.

This clone was recorded a few times. The CDR3 DNA is TGTGCCAGCGCAGCGGGCGGAGAGGGGTACGAGCAGTACTTC. Translated: CASAAGGEGYEQYF. The V and J genes are TRBV6-5 and TRBJ2-7, with a tentative D call TRBD2 (6 bases). CDR3 length: 14 residues. Germline V gene data show CDR1 as MNHEY and CDR2 as SVGAGI. V lost 8 bases and J lost 4, with 18 bases in between.

The rearrangement uses TRBV5-1 and TRBJ2-7; 10 bases fit TRBD1. The germline CDR1 and CDR2 sequences are SGHRS and YFSETQ. The V segment lost 4 bases and the J segment 3 bases; nucleotides outside the gene matches: 4. The CDR3 is 14 amino acids. CDR3 in amino acids: CASSIRDRGYEQYF. The CDR3 DNA follows: TGCGCCAGCAGCATCCGGGACAGGGGCTACGAGCAGTACTTC.

This clone was recorded a few times. In the same sample, other DNA sequences code for this CDR3. This chain joins TRBV6-2 or TRBV6-3 and TRBJ2-7, with TRBD2 identical over 10 bases. The CDR3 is made up of 14 amino acids. Germline loops: CDR1 MNHEY, CDR2 SVGEGT. With 5 bases clipped from V and 3 bases from J, the junction kept 4 bases outside the gene matches. CDR3 loop: CASSRPSGGYEQYF. For the CDR3, the DNA is TGTGCCAGCAGTAGACCTAGCGGGGGCTACGAGCAGTACTTC.

This chain uses TRBV5-1 with TRBJ1-6, with unresolved D. The germline V gene has CDR1 SGHRS and CDR2 YFSETQ. Trimming removed 0 bases from V and 7 bases from J, with 5 bases in between. CDR3 size: 13 residues. This CDR3 is CASSLGRNSPLHF. The CDR3 nucleotides are TGCGCCAGCAGCTTGGGGCGGAATTCACCCCTCCACTTT.

This chain joins TRBV24-1 and TRBJ2-3; D remains ambiguous. Trimming stripped 12 bases from V and 1 base from J, with 16 bases between. This CDR3 region has 14 residues. CDR1 and CDR2 from the germline V gene are KGHDR and SFDVKD. The CDR3 protein is CAPSVLGCTDTQYF. CDR3 nucleotide sequence: TGTGCCCCTTCGGTTCTGGGATGCACAGATACGCAGTATTTT.

The chain employs TRBV3-1 (or the pseudogene TRBV3-2) and TRBJ2-7, with 9 bases that match TRBD1. The CDR3 runs to 13 residues. CDR1 is LGHDT and CDR2 is YNNKEL in the germline V gene (reference sequence). Losses at the gene ends were 2 bases for V and 9 bases for J; bases not matched to a gene: 5. The CDR3 DNA follows: TGTGCCAGCAGCCAAACGGGACAGGGCAGGCAGTACTTC. It codes for CASSQTGQGRQYF.

The V gene is TRBV28, the J gene TRBJ2-5; 7 bases line up with TRBD1. Germline V gene sequence: CDR1 MDHEN, CDR2 SYDVKM. CDR3 length: 19 amino acids. V dropped 2 bases and J dropped 1; count of bases not matched to a gene: 16. The CDR3 loop reads CASSLPYLKQGSSQETQYF. The CDR3 bases are TGTGCCAGCAGTTTACCGTACCTCAAACAGGGGTCTAGCCAAGAGACCCAGTACTTC. The whole variable domain, remainder taken from reference TRBV28 and TRBJ2-5, is DVKVTQSSRYLVKRTGEKVFLECVQDMDHENMFWYRQDPGLGLRLIYFSYDVKMKEKGDIPEGYSVSREKKERFSLILESASTNQTSMYLCASSLPYLKQGSSQETQYFGPGTRLLVL.

The chain links TRBV2 to TRBJ1-1; D is perhaps TRBD1 (6 bases). From germline, CDR1 is SNHLY and CDR2 FYNNEI. Trimming left V 5 bases short and J 3 bases short, with 13 bases between. CDR3 length equals 14 residues. The DNA of the CDR3 is TGTGCCAGCAGTTTGGGGGGGCTGGACACTGAAGCTTTCTTT. Its translation: CASSLGGLDTEAFF.

The rearrangement uses TRBV5-1 and TRBJ2-3, with 7 bases fitting TRBD1. The ends lost 4 bases at V and 2 bases at J; junction bases unmatched: 10. The length of the CDR3 is 16 residues. Germline-derived CDR1 and CDR2 are SGHRS and YFSETQ. The CDR3 loop is CASSPTTGQATDTQYF. CDR3 DNA sequence: TGCGCCAGCAGCCCCACCACAGGACAGGCCACAGATACGCAGTATTTT.

This sequence joins TRBV9 and TRBJ2-1; 9 bases fit TRBD1. Germline values: CDR1 SGDLS, CDR2 YYNGEE. This CDR3 has 15 residues. V lost 3 bases to trimming and J lost 4 bases; unmatched junction nucleotides: 5. The CDR3 DNA reads as TGTGCCAGCAGCGAGGGGACAGGGATATACAATGAGCAGTTCTTC. It encodes CASSEGTGIYNEQFF.

The count of this clone is one. J is TRBJ2-1 and V is TRBV10-3; 9 nucleotides line up with TRBD2. Germline loops: CDR1 ENHRY, CDR2 SYGVKD. The CDR3 contains 14 residues. Losses at the gene ends were 4 bases for V and 6 bases for J; bases not matched to a gene: 4. The CDR3 coding sequence is TGTGCCATCAGTGCTAGCGGGAACGGCAATGAGCAGTTCTTC. It is translated as CAISASGNGNEQFF.

The genes are TRBV6-1 and TRBJ1-2; D not certain. This CDR3 contains 13 residues. Germline values: CDR1 MNHNS, CDR2 SASEGT. The V end lost 2 bases, the J end lost 0 bases, and 4 bases lay between the germline ends. CDR3 nucleotide sequence: TGTGCCAGCAGTGAACAGACTAACTATGGCTACACCTTC. It specifies CASSEQTNYGYTF.

This clone occurred a few times. The chain links TRBV12-3 or TRBV12-4 to TRBJ2-2, with a weak D call TRBD2 (7 bases). Trimming took 7 bases from V and 7 from J, leaving 13 bases between them. This CDR3 has 13 amino acids. The CDR3 DNA sequence: TGTGCCAGCAATTACAGGGAGGGCGGGGAGCTGTTTTTT. Its translation: CASNYREGGELFF.

This chain uses TRBV5-5 with TRBJ2-6; D might be TRBD2 (6 bases). The CDR3 covers 17 residues. Germline CDR1 SGHKS, CDR2 YYEKEE (reference sequence). Deletions cut 2 bases from V and 0 bases from J, with 12 bases between. CDR3 protein: CASSLMEGPSGANVLTF. The CDR3 DNA reads TGTGCCAGCAGCTTAATGGAGGGACCCTCTGGGGCCAACGTCCTGACTTTC.

This chain joins TRBV30 and TRBJ2-1; TRBD2 matches 8 bases. The germline gives CDR1 GTSNPN, CDR2 SVGIG (reference sequence). The V segment lost 2 bases and the J segment 7 bases; nucleotides outside the gene matches: 13. The CDR3 length is 16 residues. The CDR3 here is CAWSLSFAGGGNEQFF. As DNA, the CDR3 is TGTGCCTGGAGTTTATCCTTCGCGGGGGGTGGAAATGAGCAGTTCTTC. The full variable domain, rest sourced from reference TRBV30 and TRBJ2-1, is SQTIHQWPATLVQPVGSPLSLECTVEGTSNPNLYWYRQAAGRGLQLLFYSVGIGQISSEVPQNLSASRPQDRQFILSSKKLLLSDSGFYLCAWSLSFAGGGNEQFFGPGTRLTVL.

By share, this clone ranks as medium-sized (0.01 to 0.1%). The chain recombines TRBV14 with TRBJ1-1; no reliable D call. Germline CDR1 and CDR2: SGHDN and FVKESK. This CDR3 contains 14 residues. V was shortened by 3 bases and J by 5 bases, with 13 bases between the two germline ends. For the CDR3, the DNA is TGTGCCAGCAGCCAGTATCAGGAGGCAACTGAAGCTTTCTTT. Residues: CASSQYQEATEAFF.

V gene TRBV9 combines with J gene TRBJ2-7; 9 bases line up with TRBD2. Looked up from germline, CDR1 is SGDLS and CDR2 is YYNGEE. The CDR3 runs 14 residues. Trimming cost V 6 bases and J 7 bases; bases outside gene matches: 11. The CDR3, as DNA: TGTGCCAGCAACAGAGCGGGGGGCCTGGTGGAGCAGTACTTC. Protein: CASNRAGGLVEQYF.

The gene calls are TRBV12-3 or TRBV12-4 and TRBJ1-2, with no clear D. CDR3 length: 13 amino acids. The germline V and J ends were trimmed by 4 bases and 8 bases, with 14 bases remaining between them. In DNA form, the CDR3 reads TGTGCCAGCAGTTCCCGACGGGATTTAGGCTACACCTTC. As protein: CASSSRRDLGYTF.

With respect to this clone: One end of the junction fails to match germline, which may point to a read error. The genes are TRBV6-5 and TRBJ1-2, with D maybe TRBD1 (6 bases). The CDR3 is made up of 13 amino acids. Germline CDR1 and CDR2: MNHEY and SVGAGI. The CDR3 here is CAGSWTWQGNYTF. DNA for the CDR3: TGTGCCGGCAGTTGGACTTGGCAGGGGAACTACACCTTC.

Here the CDR3 DNA reads TGTGCCAGCAGCTTAGGAGGGGCTGGAGCGGGTTTCAATGAGCAGTTCTTC. Its protein product is CASSLGGAGAGFNEQFF. The chain employs TRBV11-2 and TRBJ2-1; the D gene is possibly TRBD2 (6 bases). This CDR3 spans 17 amino acids. V was pared by 1 base and J by 6 bases, with 19 bases between. Germline CDR1 is SGHAT and CDR2 is FQNNGV.

This rearrangement joins TRBV5-1 to TRBJ1-1; D uncertain. The V and J ends lost 4 bases and 3 bases respectively, with 10 bases between them. The CDR3 has 13 residues. The germline CDR1 and CDR2 sequences are SGHRS and YFSETQ. DNA of the CDR3: TGCGCCAGCAGCATGGTCGTGGACACTGAAGCTTTCTTT. Its protein is CASSMVVDTEAFF.